This T cell receptor beta chain was recorded in a study of cytomegalovirus exposure and HLA in healthy donors. There are 17 residues in the CDR3. Germline V gives CDR1 LGHNA, CDR2 YNFKEQ. V dropped 4 bases and J dropped 9; count of bases not matched to a gene: 16. TCRdb's copy holds only in-frame clones and misses some; the assay was immunoSEQ multiplex PCR. The sample contains some 330,000 clones, 75% to 90% of which appear only once. This clonotype was sampled from a woman younger than 30 in good health and CMV-seronegative. The chain carries TRBV4-2 and TRBJ1-1, with 11 bases lining up with TRBD1. Source material: PBMCs. The CDR3 reads CASSRTGTGGDYSQAFF. For the CDR3, the DNA is TGTGCCAGCAGCCGAACCGGGACAGGGGGGGATTACTCTCAAGCTTTCTTT.